Presented here are 10 T cell receptor beta chains from one specimen sequenced in a study of radiation and T cells in renal cell carcinoma. The time point denotes: blood 2 weeks post-SBRT. Treatment in this sample: 15 Gy SBRT to primary tumor, nephrectomy 4 weeks later. Sequenced by immunoSEQ multiplex PCR; TCRdb stores in-frame clones only, minus some. Counted here are more than 75,000 clones, roughly 85% occurring once; the ten biggest clones make up 20% to 25%. This sample comprised blood, obtained from a patient whose treatment included radiotherapy and nephrectomy. The receptors derive from a woman aged 50 to 60 with renal cell carcinoma.

This sequence joins TRBV6-1 and TRBJ2-1; D remains unclear. The ends were cut back, 2 bases at V and 3 bases at J, with 14 bases in the middle. CDR1 is MNHNS, CDR2 SASEGT, per germline. CDR3 size: 16 residues. The CDR3 nucleotides are TGTGCCAGCAGTGAAAGGCAGGCCACGCACTACAATGAGCAGTTCTTC. It encodes CASSERQATHYNEQFF.

This clone showed up just once. The chain couples TRBV15 to TRBJ2-2; D gene unclear. In germline, CDR1 is LNHNV, CDR2 YYDKDF (reference sequence). The ends were cut back, 0 bases at V and 0 bases at J, with 5 bases in the middle. The CDR3 consists of 15 residues. The CDR3 sequence is CATSRDNPNTGELFF. In nucleotides, the CDR3 is TGTGCCACCAGCAGAGATAATCCGAACACCGGGGAGCTGTTTTTT.

The sample holds many counts of this clone. The chain employs TRBV9 and TRBJ1-5; no reliable D call. The CDR3 runs 12 residues. Trimming cost V 4 bases and J 9 bases, with 11 bases left between them. Germline lookup yields CDR1 SGDLS and CDR2 YYNGEE. This CDR3 is CASSSGPGPQHF. CDR3 bases: TGTGCCAGCAGCTCCGGTCCTGGGCCCCAGCATTTT.

A note on this clone: Other DNA sequences within the sample encode an identical CDR3. The V call is TRBV7-2, the J call TRBJ2-1; D remains ambiguous. This CDR3 spans 15 amino acids. Germline values: CDR1 SGHTA, CDR2 FQGNSA. Trimming shortened V by 3 bases and J by 0 bases, and 9 bases separated the two germline ends. The CDR3 sequence: CASSFSGGSYNEQFF. The CDR3 region has the DNA TGTGCCAGCAGCTTTAGTGGCGGCTCCTACAATGAGCAGTTCTTC.

The DNA of the CDR3 is TGTGCCAGCAGCGAAGACCACGAGCAGTACTTC. This sequence encodes CASSEDHEQYF. The rearrangement uses TRBV7-2 and TRBJ2-7; no clear D. This CDR3 is built from 11 residues. Trimming removed 5 bases from V and 5 bases from J, with 7 bases in between. The germline V gene has CDR1 SGHTA and CDR2 FQGNSA.

This clone appeared a few times. The chain employs TRBV21-1 and TRBJ1-4. TRBV21-1 corresponds to a pseudogene. This CDR3 spans 13 amino acids. This CDR3 is CASRPLTNEKLFF. The CDR3, as DNA: TGTGCCAGCCGTCCATTAACTAATGAAAAACTGTTTTTT.

This clone was recorded only once. The chain recombines TRBV7-2 with TRBJ1-3, with no clear D. The germline gives CDR1 SGHTA, CDR2 FQGNSA. With 3 bases removed from V and 4 bases from J, the gap between germline ends came to 10 bases. The length of the CDR3 is 14 residues. CDR3 DNA sequence: TGTGCCAGCAGCTTGGCCGAATTGGGAAACACCATATATTTT. Its translation: CASSLAELGNTIYF. The variable domain in full, with the rest retrieved from reference TRBV7-2 and TRBJ1-3, is GAGVSQSPSNKVTEKGKDVELRCDPISGHTALYWYRQSLGQGLEFLIYFQGNSAPDKSGLPSDRFSAERTGGSVSTLTIQRTQQEDSAVYLCASSLAELGNTIYFGEGSWLTVV.

The chain is built from TRBV19 and TRBJ2-5; 8 positions match TRBD1. The V and J ends lost 3 bases and 1 base, in that order; junction bases with no gene match: 1. The CDR3 covers 14 residues. Germline V gene sequence: CDR1 LNHDA, CDR2 SQIVND (reference sequence). In DNA, the CDR3 is TGTGCCAGTAGTATTGGACAGGGCCAAGAGACCCAGTACTTC. Residues: CASSIGQGQETQYF.

J is TRBJ1-4 and V is TRBV28; tentatively, D is TRBD1 (5 bases). V gave up 8 bases and J gave up 6 bases, with 13 bases separating them. Germline loops: CDR1 MDHEN, CDR2 SYDVKM. CDR3 length: 13 residues. CDR3 in amino acids: CASGAGRHEKLFF. In DNA, the CDR3 is TGTGCCAGCGGAGCAGGGAGGCATGAAAAACTGTTTTTT.

The genes are TRBV5-1 and TRBJ2-5, with 9 nucleotides matching TRBD1. The CDR3 spans 15 residues. Germline assignment: CDR1 SGHRS and CDR2 YFSETQ. V gave up 0 bases and J gave up 4 bases; unmatched junction bases: 4. The CDR3 DNA follows: TGCGCCAGCAGCTTGGGGAACAGGGGGCGAGAGACCCAGTACTTC. The encoded protein is CASSLGNRGRETQYF.